A selection of T cell receptor beta chains follows, all from one sample in a study of T cell repertoires in cytomegalovirus infection. For these TCRs, the target antigens are not known. Each CDR3 protein is one row after TCRdb ran MiXCR on the reads. The sample has fewer than 1,000,000 distinct CDR3 sequences; about a third are singletons. Material: cultured CD8+ T cells from PBMCs, obtained from culture after CMV antigen stimulation. These receptors originate from a human donor in good health (CMV status not recorded). Some clones in this sample may be carry-over from other donors' samples. Both conserved end residues are part of each CDR3.

J gene | V gene | CDR3 protein
TRBJ2-3 | TRBV11-3 | CASSRGDREVDTQYF
TRBJ1-5 | TRBV12-3/TRBV12-4 | CASRGEGGSNQPQHF
TRBJ2-3 | TRBV7-8 | CASRLRQGSTDTQYF
TRBJ2-3 | TRBV6-6 | CASSSSGLAGTDTQYF
TRBJ2-2 | TRBV12-3/TRBV12-4 | CATLWSSTGELFF
TRBJ2-1 | TRBV7-2 | CASSMWTGGVYNEQFF
TRBJ2-3 | TRBV7-6 | CVSSTRQGPDTQYF
TRBJ1-5 | TRBV6-1 | CASSTQGAWVPQPQHF
TRBJ2-3 | TRBV27 | CASSSRQNRRTDTQYF
TRBJ2-3 | TRBV5-1 | CASRDRGLLDTQYF
TRBJ2-1 | TRBV7-6 | CASSFAGNEQFF
TRBJ1-5 | TRBV15 | CATSGVRGNQPQHF
TRBJ1-6 | TRBV10-3 | CAISSRTEIYF
TRBJ1-2 | TRBV6-6 | CASSYTLRGNYGYTF
TRBJ2-1 | TRBV4-1 | CASSQDRSGTVFSEQFF
TRBJ1-1 | TRBV7-9 | CASSLEPNTEAFF
TRBJ2-7 | TRBV7-2 | CASSLEGRQTTYEQYF
TRBJ2-1 | TRBV12-3/TRBV12-4 | CASRYAGTSILNEQFF
TRBJ2-3 | TRBV6-5 | CASRLAPLTDTQYF
TRBJ1-1 | TRBV5-1 | CASSTGQGKDFF
TRBJ1-1 | TRBV5-5 | CASSFSRGMNTEAFF
TRBJ1-2 | TRBV12-3/TRBV12-4 | CASSPEGYTF
TRBJ2-7 | TRBV14 | CASSGHSIYEQYF
TRBJ2-5 | TRBV6-1 | CASSETGATQETQYF
TRBJ1-5 | TRBV6-2/TRBV6-3 | CASSYSGRQYNQPQHF
TRBJ1-2 | TRBV7-6 | CASSTKAGTPLNNGYAF
TRBJ2-2 | TRBV19 | CASSIWQGYSDTGELFF
TRBJ2-2 | TRBV6-6 | CASVLGLAGTGELFF
TRBJ2-5 | TRBV6-1 | CASRPGHQETQYF
TRBJ1-2 | TRBV2 | CASSELQYYGYTF
TRBJ2-3 | TRBV4-2 | CASSQDYGGIIILDTQYF
TRBJ2-3 | TRBV20-1 | CSARGRSGVFTDTQYF
TRBJ2-3 | TRBV6-5 | CASSFGHQSSTDTQYF
TRBJ1-2 | TRBV7-9 | CASSHTGTGVPYGYTF
TRBJ2-6 | TRBV19 | CASSKDSSGANVLTF
TRBJ1-2 | TRBV4-1 | CASVGVYGYTF
TRBJ1-1 | TRBV6-6 | CASSYTSHVSASLYWDTEAFF
TRBJ2-7 | TRBV4-2 | CASSQGPSGGEYEQYF
TRBJ1-2 | TRBV9 | CASSVTQGFYGYTF